A single sample gave rise to the 8 T cell receptor beta chains below, sequenced in a study of T cell responses to AZD1222 COVID-19 vaccine. The data were produced by immunoSEQ multiplex PCR, yet TCRdb's version contains in-frame clones alone and is incomplete. The repertoire holds about 150,000 clones, with roughly nine tenths as singletons. Sample: peripheral blood, taken 28 days after the second AZD1222 dose. The receptor source for this set is an adult who received the AZD1222 COVID-19 vaccine.

This sequence joins TRBV6-6 and TRBJ2-7, with 7 bases identical to TRBD2. V lost 5 bases to trimming and J lost 3 bases; unmatched junction nucleotides: 10. The germline V gene encodes CDR1 MNHNY and CDR2 SVGAGI (reference sequence). The CDR3 covers 15 residues. CDR3 loop: CASSERGFGLYEQYF. CDR3 bases: TGTGCCAGCAGTGAGCGGGGCTTTGGGCTCTACGAGCAGTACTTC.

This clone was seen a few times. The chain has TRBV2 and TRBJ1-1; a weak D match, TRBD1 (5 bases). The V end lost 8 bases, the J end lost 3 bases, and 10 bases lay between the germline ends. The germline V gene has CDR1 SNHLY and CDR2 FYNNEI. There are 12 residues in the CDR3. CDR3 coding DNA: TGTGCCAGCCGATTGGGGGACACTGAAGCTTTCTTT. It yields the protein CASRLGDTEAFF.

The rearrangement links TRBV6-5 to TRBJ1-2; 7 positions match TRBD1. This CDR3 comprises 14 residues. V was pared by 6 bases and J by 4 bases, with 8 bases of the junction left unmatched. Germline V gene lookup returns CDR1 MNHEY and CDR2 SVGAGI. The CDR3 sequence: CASRNRGSGYGYTF. Here the CDR3 DNA reads TGTGCCAGCAGGAACAGGGGATCGGGCTATGGCTACACCTTC.

The CDR3 DNA follows: TGTGCCAGCAGCTTACTGAGCTCCTACGAGCAGTACTTC. Its translation: CASSLLSSYEQYF. The chain recombines TRBV5-6 with TRBJ2-7; no reliable D call. V lost 2 bases, J lost 0 bases, and 6 bases lay in between. This CDR3 comprises 13 residues. Germline V gives CDR1 SGHDT, CDR2 YYEEEE. The full variable domain, completed using reference TRBV5-6 and TRBJ2-7, is DAGVTQSPTHLIKTRGQQVTLRCSPKSGHDTVSWYQQALGQGPQFIFQYYEEEERQRGNFPDRFSGHQFPNYSSELNVNALLLGDSALYLCASSLLSSYEQYFGPGTRLTVT.

The rearrangement joins TRBV7-9 to TRBJ1-2; D gene ambiguous. This CDR3 contains 13 residues. The germline V gene encodes CDR1 SEHNR and CDR2 FQNEAQ (reference sequence). V was clipped by 2 bases and J by 10 bases, with 14 bases between them. The CDR3 DNA reads TGTGCCAGCAGCTTAACGGACGGTCTTCTCTACACCTTC. This translates into CASSLTDGLLYTF.

This clone appeared once. The chain joins TRBV13 to TRBJ1-6; 7 bases line up with TRBD1. Looked up from germline, CDR1 is PRHDT and CDR2 is FYEKMQ (reference sequence). The CDR3 runs 17 residues. Trimming removed 5 bases from V and 5 bases from J; junction bases left unmatched: 12. CDR3 nucleotide sequence: TGTGCCAGCAGCCGGGAGGGGACAGTGGTTAATAATTCACCCCTCCACTTT. As protein: CASSREGTVVNNSPLHF.

The chain joins TRBV7-2 to TRBJ2-3; D is uncertain. The CDR3 length is 12 residues. Per the germline V gene, CDR1 is SGHTA and CDR2 is FQGNSA. Trimming cost V 1 base and J 9 bases, with 8 bases left between them. This chain's CDR3 is CASSLEAGTQYF. CDR3 DNA: TGTGCCAGCAGCTTAGAGGCTGGAACGCAGTATTTT.

This chain uses TRBV24-1 with TRBJ2-1; no firm D call. Between the trimmed V and J ends, which lost 5 bases and 4 bases, there was a span of 17 bases. CDR1 is KGHDR, CDR2 SFDVKD, per germline. The CDR3 has 16 amino acids. The CDR3 bases are TGTGCCACCAGTGCGCCCGACCAGGCCGGGTACAATGAGCAGTTCTTC. The encoded protein is CATSAPDQAGYNEQFF.